Sequencing of this T cell receptor (beta chain) was carried out in a study of T cell repertoires in ileal Crohn's disease. V gave up 4 bases and J gave up 0 bases, with 12 bases separating them. Germline CDR1 MGHRA, CDR2 YSYEKL. CDR3 length equals 15 residues. Profiled with immunoSEQ multiplex PCR; TCRdb holds only in-frame clones, not every one. The table shows some 3,400 clones, with approximately 91% occurring only once. The sequence was collected from an adult with Crohn's disease. Sequences were obtained from ileal tissue. This rearrangement joins TRBV4-1 to TRBJ1-1; D is perhaps TRBD1 (5 bases). CDR3 residues: CASSRGTAVNTEAFF. CDR3 nucleotides: TGCGCCAGCAGCCGTGGGACTGCTGTGAACACTGAAGCTTTCTTT.